This T cell receptor (beta chain) is drawn from a study of T-cell reconstitution after alpha-beta-depleted transplantation in children listed by TCRdb under 2016. Background on the whole study: T-cell immune reconstitution after TCRalphabeta/CD19-depleted allogeneic hematopoietic cell transplantation in children was quantitatively tracked in the study by means of TCR repertoire profiling.

The library was prepared using PCR. Data came from an Illumina HiSeq 2500. Molecular barcoding was employed in the preparation of TCR libraries, with unique molecular identifiers being used to normalize TCRbeta repertoire quantification. TCRdb trimmed the raw reads at Q25, called clones with MiXCR and kept productive beta chains. Every CDR3 protein is listed once, alongside the most common genes and DNA of its rows. The sample table contains about 500,000 distinct CDR3 sequences; only one count was recorded for approximately 30% of them. The ten largest clonotypes hold approximately 2.3% of the sample. This clonotype was seen only a few times. Its antigen is not yet known. One base away there is no much larger clone; base qualities are not given. CDR1 and CDR2, looked up from the germline V gene, are MNHEY and SVGEGT. Trimmed from V: 2 bases; trimmed from J: 2 bases; junction bases lacking a gene match: 6. From its cysteine to its phenylalanine, the CDR3 spans 15 amino acids. Only CDR3 DNA is held: 45 bases, read in frame from base 1.

This receptor chain uses TRBV6-2 or TRBV6-3 and TRBJ2-7, and TRBD1 aligns with 7 junction nucleotides. Sequencing was performed on PBMCs from the stem cell graft donor, taken from the stem cell graft. This receptor was obtained from a human donor who donated a stem cell graft to a child with aplastic anemia. The bases read TGTGCCAGCAGTTACGCACAGGGGCCCACCTACGAGCAGTACTTC. This is translated as CASSYAQGPTYEQYF.